The source of this T cell receptor (beta chain) is a study of blood T cell repertoires in COVID-19. On the study more broadly: The origin of the acute and convalescent COVID-19 samples was the United States, Italy and Spain. From T cells, B-cell-depleted T cells, or PBMCs came the material, which was cDNA or gDNA.

The ends lost 4 bases at V and 2 bases at J; junction bases unmatched: 8. The CDR3 is made up of 17 amino acids. Germline V gene lookup returns CDR1 MGHRA and CDR2 YSYEKL. This clone was seen more than once but under ten times. Everyone who took part was roughly 18 to 89 years old, and they came from about two dozen US areas. The data were produced by immunoSEQ multiplex PCR, yet TCRdb's version contains in-frame clones alone and is incomplete. The table shows roughly 200,000 clones, with approximately 89% occurring only once. This TCR was recovered from a middle-aged man who had recovered from COVID-19. Sequences were obtained from PBMCs or T cells enriched from blood (not recorded which). The rearrangement links TRBV4-1 to TRBJ2-1; 10 nucleotides match TRBD2. The CDR3 here is CASSPKLLAGAYNEQFF. CDR3 nucleotides: TGCGCCAGCAGCCCAAAGCTCCTAGCGGGAGCCTACAATGAGCAGTTCTTC.